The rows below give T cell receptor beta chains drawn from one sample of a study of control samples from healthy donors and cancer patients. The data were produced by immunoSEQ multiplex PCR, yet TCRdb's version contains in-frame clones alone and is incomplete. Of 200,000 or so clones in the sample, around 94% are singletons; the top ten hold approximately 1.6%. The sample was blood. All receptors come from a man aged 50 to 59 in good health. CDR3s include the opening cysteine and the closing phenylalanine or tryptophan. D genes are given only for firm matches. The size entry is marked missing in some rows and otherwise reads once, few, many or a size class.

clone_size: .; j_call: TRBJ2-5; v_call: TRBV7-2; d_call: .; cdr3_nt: TGTGCCAGCAGCCCAGGACAGAACCTCCAAGAGACCCAGTACTTC; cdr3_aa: CASSPGQNLQETQYF
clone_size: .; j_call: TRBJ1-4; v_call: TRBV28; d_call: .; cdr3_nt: TGTGCCAGCAGGGGAGGGGGTAATGAAAAACTGTTTTTT; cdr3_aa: CASRGGGNEKLFF
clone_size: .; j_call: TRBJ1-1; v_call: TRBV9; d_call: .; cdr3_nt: TGTGCCAGCAGCGAGAGTGGAGCAAACACTGAAGCTTTCTTT; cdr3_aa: CASSESGANTEAFF
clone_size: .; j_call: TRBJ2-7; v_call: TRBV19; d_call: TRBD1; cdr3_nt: TGTGCCAGTAGTATAGGCCCCGACAGGGGCTCCTACGAGCAGTACTTC; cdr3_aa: CASSIGPDRGSYEQYF
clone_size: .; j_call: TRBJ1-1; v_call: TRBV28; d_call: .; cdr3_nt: TGTGCCAGCAGGCTGCCCAATGAAGCTTTCTTT; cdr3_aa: CASRLPNEAFF
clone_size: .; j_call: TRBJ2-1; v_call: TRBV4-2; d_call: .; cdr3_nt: TGTGCCAGCAGCCAAGATAAGTTCCGCGGGCCGTACAATGAGCAGTTCTTC; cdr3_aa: CASSQDKFRGPYNEQFF
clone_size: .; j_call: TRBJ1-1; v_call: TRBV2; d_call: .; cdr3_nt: TGTGCCAGCAGGATTCGGGGGTTGGGCACTGAAGCTTTCTTT; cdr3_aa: CASRIRGLGTEAFF
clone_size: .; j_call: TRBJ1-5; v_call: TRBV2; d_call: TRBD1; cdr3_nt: TGTGCCAGTCGACAGGGCGGTCAGCCCCAGCATTTT; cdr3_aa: CASRQGGQPQHF
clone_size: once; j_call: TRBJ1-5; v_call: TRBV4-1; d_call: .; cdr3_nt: TGCGCCAGCAGCCAACACCCAGGGATTAGCAATCAGCCCCAGCATTTT; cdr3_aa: CASSQHPGISNQPQHF
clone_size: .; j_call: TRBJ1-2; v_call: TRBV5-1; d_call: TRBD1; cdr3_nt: TGCGCCAGCAGCTCGGGAATAGGGACAGTTGGCTACACCTTC; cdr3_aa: CASSSGIGTVGYTF
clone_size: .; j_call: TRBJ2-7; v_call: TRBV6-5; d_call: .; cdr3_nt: TGTGCCAGCACCCTCACAGGTGGGGATTCGAGAGGGCAGTACTTC; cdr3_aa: CASTLTGGDSRGQYF
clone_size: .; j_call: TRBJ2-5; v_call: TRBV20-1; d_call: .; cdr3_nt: TGCAGTGCTAGAGCGTCGGAGACCCAGTACTTC; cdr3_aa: CSARASETQYF
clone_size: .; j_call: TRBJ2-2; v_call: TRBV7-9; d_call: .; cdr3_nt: TGTGCCAGCAGCTTAGTGGGCGGGACAGCGAACACCGGGGAGCTGTTTTTT; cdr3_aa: CASSLVGGTANTGELFF
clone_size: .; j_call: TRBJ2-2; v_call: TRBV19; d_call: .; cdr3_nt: TGTGCCAGTAGTATTACACAGGGAGGGGAGCTGTTTTTT; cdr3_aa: CASSITQGGELFF
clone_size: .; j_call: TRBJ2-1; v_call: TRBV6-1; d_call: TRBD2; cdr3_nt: TGTGCCAGCAGTGGAGCCGAGTTTAGCGGGGGGGCTGAGCAGTTCTTC; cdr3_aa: CASSGAEFSGGAEQFF
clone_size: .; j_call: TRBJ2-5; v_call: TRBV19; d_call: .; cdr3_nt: TGTGCCAGTAGCCTTAGGGGAAGTCGACTGTACTTC; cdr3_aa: CASSLRGSRLYF